The T cell receptor beta chain described here comes from a study of cytomegalovirus exposure and HLA in healthy donors. Study results and caveats: The study had only CMV serostatus as immune exposure information. Later, TCR association rates were found to vary by HLA locus, highest for DRB1 and lowest for HLA-C.

Primers: 60 Vbeta forward and 13 Jbeta reverse. The protocol was immunoSEQ multiplex PCR, while the TCRdb copy is restricted to in-frame clones and leaves out a portion. In the table there are over 150,000 clones, around 80% of which are singletons. Comment on this clone: The antigen is undetermined.

This CDR3 contains 16 residues. The junction had 5 bases not matched to a gene; V was cut back by 5 bases and J by 4 bases. Per the germline V gene, CDR1 is MRHNA and CDR2 is SNTAGT. This clonotype was obtained from a woman aged 35 to 49 in good health and CMV-seronegative. Sequencing was done on a sample of PBMCs. V gene TRBV6-4 combines with J gene TRBJ2-6; 10 bases agree with TRBD2. The CDR3 protein is CASSPSGSDGANVLTF. The CDR3 DNA is TGTGCCAGCAGTCCTAGCGGGAGTGACGGGGCCAACGTCCTGACTTTC.